The clone carrying this T cell receptor (beta chain) was seen ten or more times. The data were taken from a study of neurological immune-mediated disorders. TCRdb re-called the 5' RACE reads through MiXCR, storing one row per CDR3 protein. The sample includes tens of thousands of distinct CDR3 sequences, around 3.4% seen only once; the top ten take under 3.5%. Sequencing was performed on PBMCs. The sequence was obtained from a woman aged 45-65 years with multiple sclerosis.

Written as DNA, the CDR3 is TGCAGTGCTAGAGATTTGTTTGAGGGGGGCCGAAGCTCCTACGAGCAGTACTTC. Amino acids: CSARDLFEGGRSSYEQYF. The gene calls are TRBV20-1 and TRBJ2-7, with D tentatively TRBD1 or TRBD2 (6 bases each). This CDR3 has 18 amino acids. V lost 0 bases and J 0 bases, leaving 21 bases between the germline ends. Germline V lookup: CDR1 DFQATT, CDR2 SNEGSKA (reference sequence).